Listed below are T cell receptor beta chains from one sample, sequenced in a study of blood T cell repertoires in COVID-19. Using immunoSEQ multiplex PCR, the repertoire was profiled, and TCRdb retains in-frame clones only, with some absent. The sample has about 24,000 clones, 85% to 90% seen once. The sequenced sample was peripheral blood. All receptors come from an older man with COVID-19, enrolled during active disease. Each CDR3 is given with its conserved first and last residue. D genes are given only for firm matches. The size entry is marked missing in some rows and otherwise reads once, few, many or a size class.

clone_size | d_call | j_call | v_call | cdr3_nt | cdr3_aa
NA | NA | TRBJ1-1 | TRBV5-6 | TGTGCCAGCAGCCCTGAGACAGCGTTGAACACTGAAGCTTTCTTT | CASSPETALNTEAFF
NA | NA | TRBJ2-3 | TRBV5-6 | TGTGCCAGCAGCTTGTTGGCTTCGGGAGATACGCAGTATTTT | CASSLLASGDTQYF
NA | TRBD2 | TRBJ2-5 | TRBV3-1/TRBV3-2 | TGTGCCGCCTCAGCGGGACTAGCGTGGGAGACCCAGTACTTC | CAASAGLAWETQYF
NA | TRBD1 | TRBJ1-2 | TRBV11-2 | TGTGCCAGCAGCTTAGGCTATCCGGGACAGGGTGGCTATGGCTACACCTTC | CASSLGYPGQGGYGYTF
NA | NA | TRBJ1-1 | TRBV19 | TGCGCCAGTACAGAAACAGGGATGAACACTGAAGCTTTCTTT | CASTETGMNTEAFF
NA | TRBD1 | TRBJ2-7 | TRBV30 | TGTGCCTGGAGTGTCGGGACAGGGGGATCCTACGAGCAGTACTTC | CAWSVGTGGSYEQYF
few | NA | TRBJ2-5 | TRBV18 | TGTGCCAGCTCACCTTCTACGTTGGAGACCCAGTACTTC | CASSPSTLETQYF
NA | NA | TRBJ1-1 | TRBV6-1 | TGTGCCAGCAGTGAAGCGCCGCCCCGGTACACTGAAGCTTTCTTT | CASSEAPPRYTEAFF
NA | TRBD2 | TRBJ2-7 | TRBV4-2 | TGTGCCAGCAGCGCCACTAGCGGGAGCTATCAGGAGCAGTACTTC | CASSATSGSYQEQYF
NA | NA | TRBJ2-2 | TRBV12-3/TRBV12-4 | TGTGCCAGTAACAGGGTTAGCGGGGAGCTGTTTTTT | CASNRVSGELFF
NA | TRBD2 | TRBJ2-7 | TRBV4-2 | TGTGCCAGCAGCCAAGAGGGGAGGGGCGGTAAGCGGAGCTCCTACGAGCAGTACTTC | CASSQEGRGGKRSSYEQYF
NA | TRBD2 | TRBJ2-7 | TRBV7-9 | TGTGCCAGCAGCATTGATAGGGGAGGACTAGCGGACTACGAGCAGTACTTC | CASSIDRGGLADYEQYF
NA | NA | TRBJ2-2 | TRBV19 | TGTGCCAGTAGTATTACCAGCGCCACCGGGGAGCTGTTTTTT | CASSITSATGELFF
once | NA | TRBJ2-1 | TRBV11-2 | TGTGCCAGCAGCTTAAATCCCGCCCGGGAGAGTATTGAGCAGTTCTTC | CASSLNPARESIEQFF
once | NA | TRBJ1-3 | TRBV4-2 | TGTGCCAGCAGCCAAGAGGGATCAGGGTCAGGAAACACCATATATTTT | CASSQEGSGSGNTIYF
once | TRBD1 | TRBJ2-3 | TRBV19 | TGTGCCAGTAGTATGGGGGTAGGGGGCGATACGCAGTATTTT | CASSMGVGGDTQYF
NA | TRBD1 | TRBJ2-7 | TRBV7-9 | TGTGCCAGCAGCAGCACCGGGACAGTCGCCGAGCAGTACTTC | CASSSTGTVAEQYF
NA | TRBD1 | TRBJ2-2 | TRBV2 | TGTGCCAGCCAGGGGGTGGTCGGGGAGCTGTTTTTT | CASQGVVGELFF
NA | NA | TRBJ1-2 | TRBV7-9 | TGTGCCAGCAGCCTCGGACAGAACTATGGCTACACCTTC | CASSLGQNYGYTF
NA | TRBD1 | TRBJ2-5 | TRBV18 | TGTGCCAGCTCGACAGGGGACGTAGAGACCCAGTACTTC | CASSTGDVETQYF
NA | TRBD1 | TRBJ1-2 | TRBV2 | TGTGCCAGCAGGCAGGGGGATGGGGTTAACTATGGCTACACCTTC | CASRQGDGVNYGYTF
once | NA | TRBJ2-3 | TRBV5-1 | TGCGCCAGCAGCAAGGGACACAGCACAGATACGCAGTATTTT | CASSKGHSTDTQYF
NA | TRBD2 | TRBJ2-3 | TRBV29-1 | TGCAGCGTTGAACCTAGCGGTTACACAGATACGCAGTATTTT | CSVEPSGYTDTQYF
NA | NA | TRBJ2-7 | TRBV20-1 | TGCAGTGCTAAGGGGTCCTACGAGCAGTACTTC | CSAKGSYEQYF
few | TRBD1 | TRBJ1-1 | TRBV10-2 | TGCGCCAGCAGTGAGTTAGGACAGGGGACTGAAGCTTTCTTT | CASSELGQGTEAFF
NA | NA | TRBJ1-1 | TRBV7-9 | TGTGCCAGCAGCCGGGGGAGTGAAGCTTTCTTT | CASSRGSEAFF
NA | NA | TRBJ2-2 | TRBV7-8 | TGTGCCAGCAGCTTAGTGTACTGGGCCGGGGTTAACACCGGGGAGCTGTTTTTT | CASSLVYWAGVNTGELFF
once | TRBD2 | TRBJ2-7 | TRBV19 | TGTGCCAGTAGAGTAGCGGGAGGGCCCCACGAGCAGTACTTC | CASRVAGGPHEQYF